The 3 T cell receptor beta chains reported below all come from one sample, sequenced in a study of immune evolution from preneoplasia to lung adenocarcinoma. Profiling relied on immunoSEQ multiplex PCR, and the TCRdb table lists in-frame clones only, not all of them. Found here are some 5,000 clones, around 85% of them singletons; the top ten hold roughly 6.7%. The sequencing input was FFPE minimally invasive lung adenocarcinoma tissue. Receptors originate from a person aged 50-75 years with lung adenocarcinoma.

CDR3 bases: TGTGCCAGCAGTTCCCCAGTCCACAGCTACTATGGCTACACCTTC. Encoded protein: CASSSPVHSYYGYTF. The rearrangement links TRBV28 to TRBJ1-2; no clear D. V gave up 4 bases and J gave up 3 bases, with 15 bases separating them. The CDR3 has 15 residues. Per germline, CDR1 MDHEN and CDR2 SYDVKM.

The CDR3 loop reads CASSLQGSVNEQFF. DNA for the CDR3: TGTGCCAGCAGTTTACAGGGGAGTGTGAATGAGCAGTTCTTC. The J gene is TRBJ2-1, the V gene TRBV27; D perhaps matches TRBD1 (6 bases). This CDR3 is built from 14 residues. V was clipped by 2 bases and J by 7 bases, with 12 bases between them. The germline CDR1 and CDR2 sequences are MNHEY and SMNVEV (reference sequence).

The rearrangement links TRBV7-2 to TRBJ1-5, with a tentative D call TRBD1 (6 bases). Germline V gene sequence: CDR1 SGHTA, CDR2 FQGNSA. V was pared by 1 base and J by 3 bases, with 7 bases between. The CDR3 runs to 14 residues. The CDR3 DNA is TGTGCCAGCAGCTTAGACAGGGTCAATCAGCCCCAGCATTTT. Translated, it gives CASSLDRVNQPQHF.